What follows are 18 T cell receptor beta chains derived from one specimen sequenced in a study of metastatic and nonmetastatic thyroid tumors. From the PCR reads, TCRdb re-called clones with MiXCR. The sample has around 40,000 clones, approximately 18% seen once. Thyroid surgery was performed in patients who had received no treatment beforehand. Sequences were obtained from blood. All receptors come from a male donor with papillary thyroid cancer or a benign thyroid nodule (not recorded which). Some clones in this sample may be carry-over from other donors' samples.

V is TRBV7-2 and J is TRBJ2-5, with a weak D call TRBD1 (6 bases). Trimming stripped 5 bases from V and 5 bases from J, with 18 bases between. There are 15 residues in the CDR3. Germline CDR1 reads SGHTA; CDR2 reads FQGNSA. The CDR3 region is CASSPTLGARETQYF. In nucleotides, the CDR3 is TGTGCCAGCAGCCCAACATTGGGGGCCCGGGAGACCCAGTACTTC. Variable domain in full (rest from reference TRBV7-2 and TRBJ2-5): GAGVSQSPSNKVTEKGKDVELRCDPISGHTALYWYRQSLGQGLEFLIYFQGNSAPDKSGLPSDRFSAERTGGSVSTLTIQRTQQEDSAVYLCASSPTLGARETQYFGPGTRLLVL.

The sample holds a few counts of this clone. Mismatch with germline at one junction end may stem from a read error. V and J are TRBV5-5 and TRBJ2-1, with D uncertain. The CDR3 consists of 14 residues. Germline V gene sequence: CDR1 SGHKS, CDR2 YYEKEE (reference sequence). CDR3 coding DNA: TGTGCCAGCATCTTGGAGCTCCCAATCAATGAGCAGTTCTTC. This translates into CASILELPINEQFF. Supplemented by reference TRBV5-5 and TRBJ2-1, the full variable domain reads DAGVTQSPTHLIKTRGQQVTLRCSPISGHKSVSWYQQVLGQGPQFIFQYYEKEERGRGNFPDRFSARQFPNYSSELNVNALLLGDSALYLCASILELPINEQFFGPGTRLTVL.

This clone was counted between two and nine times. The rearrangement links TRBV28 to TRBJ2-7; D possibly uses TRBD1 or TRBD2 (5 bases each). CDR3 length equals 13 residues. Per the germline V gene, CDR1 is MDHEN and CDR2 is SYDVKM. Deletions cut 6 bases from V and 7 bases from J, with 16 bases between. DNA of the CDR3: TGTGCCAGCAGGGGACCGACGCTCGGGGAGCAGTACTTC. As protein: CASRGPTLGEQYF.

The rearrangement links TRBV7-6 to TRBJ2-1; possibly TRBD2 for D (6 bases). Trimming took off 7 bases at V and 0 bases at J, with 19 bases between the two ends. Germline CDR1 and CDR2: SGHVS and FNYEAQ. The CDR3 is 17 amino acids. The CDR3 region is CASISPGVVASYNEQFF. CDR3 DNA: TGTGCCAGCATCTCCCCGGGGGTCGTCGCCTCCTACAATGAGCAGTTCTTC.

The rearrangement links TRBV9 to TRBJ2-6, with TRBD1 matching over 8 bases. Germline V CDR1 and CDR2: SGDLS, YYNGEE. Germline trimming cut 0 bases from V and 0 bases from J; bases unmatched to any gene: 14. This CDR3 is built from 21 residues. This CDR3 is CASSVDLYSTGEPSGANVLTF. The CDR3 DNA reads TGTGCCAGCAGCGTAGACCTCTACTCGACAGGGGAACCCTCTGGGGCCAACGTCCTGACTTTC.

By its share, this clone is medium-sized. The chain uses TRBV27 and TRBJ2-1, with 12 bases lining up with TRBD2. CDR1 is MNHEY, CDR2 SMNVEV, per germline (reference sequence). This CDR3 contains 17 residues. The trim removed 5 bases at V and 2 bases at J, leaving 7 bases unmatched. CDR3 DNA sequence: TGTGCCAGCAGTCCATTATCTAGCGGGAGGGCCTACAATGAGCAGTTCTTC. Amino acids: CASSPLSSGRAYNEQFF.

This clone was seen ten or more times. The chain recombines TRBV11-2 with TRBJ2-1; TRBD1 is a possible D gene (6 bases). This CDR3 comprises 12 residues. V was clipped by 4 bases and J by 9 bases, with 10 bases between them. The germline V gene has CDR1 SGHAT and CDR2 FQNNGV. The CDR3 DNA reads TGTGCCAGCAGCTCCCTAGGGGGTGAGCAGTTCTTC. This sequence encodes CASSSLGGEQFF.

In this sample, this clone turned up many times. The chain joins TRBV7-9 to TRBJ2-7; TRBD1 might be the D (6 bases). V was clipped by 1 base and J by 2 bases, with 9 bases between them. This CDR3 has 14 residues. Germline V lookup: CDR1 SEHNR, CDR2 FQNEAQ (reference sequence). The CDR3 DNA reads TGTGCCAGCAGCTTAGGTGGGACACCCTACGAGCAGTACTTC. Its protein product is CASSLGGTPYEQYF. Full variable domain (outside the CDR3, taken from reference TRBV7-9 and TRBJ2-7): DTGVSQNPRHKITKRGQNVTFRCDPISEHNRLYWYRQTLGQGPEFLTYFQNEAQLEKSRLLSDRFSAERPKGSFSTLEIQRTEQGDSAMYLCASSLGGTPYEQYFGPGTRLTVT.

This clone is medium-sized. This rearrangement joins TRBV6-5 to TRBJ1-6; D gene unclear. Looked up from germline, CDR1 is MNHEY and CDR2 is SVGAGI. Trimming stripped 0 bases from V and 10 bases from J, with 16 bases between. This CDR3 is built from 16 residues. The CDR3: CASSYSYGVARSPLHF. The CDR3 DNA reads as TGTGCCAGCAGTTACTCGTATGGGGTCGCGAGATCACCCCTCCACTTT.

This clone was seen at least ten times. The genes are TRBV20-1 and TRBJ2-7, with D tentatively TRBD2 (6 bases). Trimming took off 5 bases at V and 5 bases at J, with 16 bases between the two ends. This CDR3 is 13 amino acids long. Germline loops: CDR1 DFQATT, CDR2 SNEGSKA (reference sequence). CDR3 bases: TGCAGTGCTCCCCTCGCGGGAACCCACGAGCAGTACTTC. Translating it yields CSAPLAGTHEQYF.

This clone was counted ten times or more. The gene calls are TRBV2 and TRBJ1-5; 7 bases fit TRBD1. Looked up from germline, CDR1 is SNHLY and CDR2 is FYNNEI. Trimming cost V 6 bases and J 0 bases; bases outside gene matches: 11. This CDR3 comprises 17 residues. The CDR3 region is CASSETGAYNSNQPQHF. Written as DNA, the CDR3 is TGTGCCAGCAGCGAAACAGGGGCCTATAATAGCAATCAGCCCCAGCATTTT.

This clone was counted ten times or more. V and J are TRBV20-1 and TRBJ2-1; 8 nucleotides agree with TRBD2. Trimming at V came to 3 bases and at J to 6 bases, leaving 10 bases not matched to a gene. This CDR3 contains 15 residues. Germline V gene lookup returns CDR1 DFQATT and CDR2 SNEGSKA (reference sequence). The CDR3 bases are TGCAGTGCTAGCCCGTCCGGGACTAGGGTCAATGAGCAGTTCTTC. This codes for CSASPSGTRVNEQFF.

This chain links TRBV5-1 with TRBJ2-5; D is unclear. V was cut by 7 bases and J by 4 bases, with 14 bases left in between. The CDR3 sequence is 13 residues long. The germline V gene encodes CDR1 SGHRS and CDR2 YFSETQ. In nucleotides, the CDR3 is TGCGCCAGCGCAGTAAGCCTGGCAGAGACCCAGTACTTC. It specifies CASAVSLAETQYF.

This clone occurred many times. CDR3 coding DNA: TGTGCCAGCAGCCAACGGGCACTCCCAGAGACCCAGTACTTC. Translation: CASSQRALPETQYF. The chain uses TRBV6-1 and TRBJ2-5; no reliable D call. The germline V and J ends were trimmed by 6 bases and 4 bases, with 15 bases remaining between them. The CDR3 has 14 amino acids. CDR1 and CDR2 from the germline V gene are MNHNS and SASEGT.

This clone was recorded many times. V and J are TRBV7-2 and TRBJ1-1, with D possibly being TRBD1 (5 bases). Germline V gene data show CDR1 as SGHTA and CDR2 as FQGNSA. V shed 3 bases and J shed 1 base, with 9 bases lying between them. CDR3 length: 14 residues. The CDR3 bases are TGTGCCAGCAGCTTTGCAGGGCGGAACACTGAAGCTTTCTTT. Translation gives CASSFAGRNTEAFF.

This chain links TRBV20-1 with TRBJ2-3; 7 nucleotides line up with TRBD1. Per the germline V gene, CDR1 is DFQATT and CDR2 is SNEGSKA (reference sequence). J lost 3 bases, V lost 6 bases, and 6 bases had no gene match. The CDR3 covers 13 residues. CDR3 loop: CSAGQAITDTQYF. The CDR3 DNA sequence: TGCAGTGCCGGACAGGCTATTACAGATACGCAGTATTTT.

This clone has a handful of counts. The junction differs from germline at one of its ends, possibly a read error. This same CDR3 is encoded by further DNA sequences in the sample. The V and J genes are TRBV5-4 and TRBJ2-2; 9 bases align to TRBD1. Germline CDR1 is SGHNT and CDR2 is YYREEE (reference sequence). CDR3 length: 15 amino acids. In nucleotides, the CDR3 is TGTGCCAGCAGCTCCGGGACAGGGTACACCGGGGAGCTGTTTTTC. This sequence encodes CASSSGTGYTGELFF.

This clone is deemed medium-sized. CDR3 sequence (DNA): TGTGCCAGCATTATGGACGGGGGACAGGGCTTATCGGGCTACACCTTC. It translates to CASIMDGGQGLSGYTF. This rearrangement joins TRBV2 to TRBJ1-2; 9 bases align to TRBD1. After removal of 7 bases from V and 8 bases from J, the junction contained 17 bases not matched to a gene. The CDR3 runs 16 residues. CDR1 is SNHLY, CDR2 FYNNEI, per germline.